These T cell receptor beta chains were read from a single sample in a study of response to subunit inactivated influenza vaccine. In TCRdb, the RT-PCR reads were re-called with MiXCR into one record per CDR3 protein. The sample has roughly 570,000 distinct CDR3 sequences, under 15% seen once; the top ten hold roughly 13%. Sequenced material: PBMCs from blood, taken roughly 45 days after vaccination. The receptors were sampled from a man between 50 and 59 years old who received an inactivated influenza vaccine. The CDR3 runs from the conserved cysteine through the conserved F or W. D genes are given only for firm matches. The listing skips clone size in some rows; elsewhere it reads once, few, many or a size class.

j_call clone_size d_call v_call cdr3_aa cdr3_nt
TRBJ2-1 few TRBD1 TRBV29-1 CSESTGGVSDEQFF TGCAGCGAGTCAACAGGGGGCGTTAGTGATGAGCAGTTCTTC
TRBJ2-5 few TRBD2 TRBV7-2 CASSLAAHGRETQYF TGTGCCAGCAGCTTAGCGGCGCACGGGAGGGAGACCCAGTACTTC
TRBJ2-1 . . TRBV4-3 CASSYTNNEQFF TGCGCCAGCAGCTACACAAACAATGAGCAGTTCTTC
TRBJ2-7 . . TRBV15 CATSTPLLGNYEQYF TGTGCCACCAGCACCCCCCTACTAGGAAACTACGAGCAGTACTTC
TRBJ2-4 . . TRBV7-9 CASSSTDRPNAKNIQYF TGTGCCAGCAGCTCGACCGACAGACCCAATGCCAAAAACATTCAGTACTTC
TRBJ2-2 . TRBD1 TRBV7-9 CASSPQGENTGELFF TGTGCCAGCAGCCCTCAGGGGGAGAACACCGGGGAGCTGTTTTTT
TRBJ1-6 many . TRBV10-3 CAISESNIYSPLHF TGTGCCATCAGTGAGTCAAACATATATTCACCCCTCCACTTT
TRBJ2-7 . . TRBV6-5 CASSSPSNSYEQYF TGTGCCAGCAGTTCCCCGTCTAATTCCTACGAGCAGTACTTC
TRBJ2-3 . . TRBV6-5 CASSQSRGRQYF TGTGCCAGCAGCCAGTCCAGAGGACGGCAGTATTTT
TRBJ2-5 few . TRBV20-1 CSATSSGGPETQYF TGCAGTGCTACCTCGTCAGGAGGTCCAGAGACCCAGTACTTC
TRBJ2-7 . TRBD2 TRBV28 CASSTFRRGLEAQYF TGTGCCAGCAGTACCTTTCGGCGGGGACTAGAAGCGCAGTACTTC
TRBJ1-1 . . TRBV5-1 CASKALPSTEAFF TGCGCCAGCAAAGCATTACCAAGCACTGAAGCTTTCTTT
TRBJ1-1 . . TRBV6-5 CASSYGTNTEAFF TGTGCCAGCAGTTACGGCACGAACACTGAAGCTTTCTTT
TRBJ1-4 . . TRBV18 CASSRGENEKLFF TGTGCCAGCTCACGCGGAGAAAATGAAAAACTGTTTTTT
TRBJ2-1 many TRBD2 TRBV6-1 CASSSSGYNEQFF TGTGCCAGCTCCTCTAGCGGATACAATGAGCAGTTCTTC